This T cell receptor beta chain emerged from a study of identical twins. A universal primer site arose from template switching, and cDNA bore unique molecular identifiers. TCRdb re-analysed the 5' RACE reads in MiXCR, keeping a single row per CDR3 protein. There are 650,000 to 800,000 distinct CDR3 sequences in the sample; over 8.5% occur only once, and more than 0.75% lies in the top ten. Trimming cost V 7 bases and J 0 bases, with 7 bases left between them. Looked up from germline, CDR1 is MNHEY and CDR2 is SVGAGI. CDR3 size: 12 residues. The sample also formed part of further work on yellow fever vaccine responses in identical twins.

What was sequenced was PBMCs. The receptor was isolated from a woman aged 18-29 years in good health. The chain has TRBV6-5 and TRBJ2-7, with D perhaps TRBD1 (5 bases). In DNA, the CDR3 is TGTGCCAGCATCGACAGCTCCTACGAGCAGTACTTC. Protein product: CASIDSSYEQYF.